This TCR beta chain was captured in a study of T cells in narcolepsy (dated by TCRdb to 2017 to 2018). Context from the whole study: The study enrolled patients with narcolepsy type 1 or type 2 (NT1, NT2) together with healthy control donors. To look for autoreactive T cells in narcolepsy patients that target self-antigens of hypocretin neurons (hypocretin, TRIB2), the study used TCR Vbeta sequencing to follow clonotypes in blood and CSF. Broader findings and caveats from the paper: HCRT-specific and TRIB2-specific autoreactive clonotypes were highlighted in plots that compared CD4+ T cell clonotypes in CSF versus blood from the same patient. Some blood memory CD4+ repertoires from patients and controls contained no sequences matching autoreactive T cell clones. According to the report, autoreactive clonotypes were detected serially in the blood of the same patients and of different patients, but not in healthy controls. Numbers of sequenced blood memory CD4+ clonotypes were comparable, averaging approximately 40,000 in patients and under 35,000 in controls.

A note on this clone: Its specific antigen is unknown. One base away there is no much larger clone; base qualities are not given.

For TCR Vbeta sequencing, memory CD4+ T cells were sorted ex vivo from the peripheral blood of both healthy controls and narcolepsy patients. Receptor amplification or capture employed the immunoSEQ multiplex PCR assay. Sourced from immuneACCESS, this table was stored by TCRdb with only in-frame sequences that have V and J called. A share of the clones is absent; for the studies checked, an unresolved V gene accounts for under half, and the remainder has no known explanation. Across this sample there are around 13,000 clones, with approximately 88% seen only once. The top ten constitute more than 1.5% of the sample. CDR1 is given as KGHSH and CDR2 as LQKENI, both from the germline V gene. There are 17 amino acids in the CDR3, from cysteine to phenylalanine inclusive. Of all the DNA, just the CDR3 is kept, 51 bases in frame from base 1. The junction carries 22 bases between V and J, which are trimmed by 6 bases and 4 bases respectively.

The sequence is built from TRBV18 and TRBJ1-3, with a weak D call of TRBD1 (6 bases match). The sample consisted of CD45RA- memory CD4+ T cells from PBMCs. The cell subset or site label, read with the paper, signifies: memory T cells sorted ex vivo from peripheral blood. The source is a human donor with narcolepsy. The nucleotide sequence reads TGTGCCAGCTCCCCTAAACCGGGGGGCGCGTCGGGAAACACCATATATTTT. Its product reads: CASSPKPGGASGNTIYF.